This T cell receptor beta chain was recovered during a study of early T cells in non-severe SARS-CoV-2 infection. Study-level background: Sequencing of bulk RNA from unsorted whole blood was done, without chain pairing.

Notes on the study in general: Anti-spike CD8 responses were favored by VDJdb matching, which missed private and CD4 specificities.

Each single cDNA molecule received a unique molecular identifier. TCRdb re-called the 5' RACE reads through MiXCR, storing one row per CDR3 protein. Of some 91,000 distinct CDR3 sequences in the sample, 11% are singletons; the top ten hold under 5%. Losses at the gene ends were 6 bases for V and 3 bases for J; bases not matched to a gene: 7. CDR3 length: 15 amino acids. As regards this clonotype: The antigen is unknown.

The source material was whole blood, sampled at baseline. The gene calls are TRBV12-3 or TRBV12-4 and TRBJ2-7; 11 bases fit TRBD2. The TCR comes from an adult who was a healthcare worker with PCR-confirmed SARS-CoV-2 infection or an uninfected control (not recorded which). The CDR3 sequence is CASSFAGTSGYEQYF. CDR3 nucleotides: TGTGCCAGCAGCTTTGCCGGGACTAGCGGCTACGAGCAGTACTTC.